One sample yielded the 12 T cell receptor beta chains listed below, sequenced in a study of glioma-infiltrating T cells. TCR alpha and beta CDR3 regions were amplified from RNA using iRepertoire nested multiplex PCR. TCRdb itself ran the multiplex PCR reads through MiXCR, one entry per CDR3 protein. The table has more than 350,000 distinct CDR3 sequences, about two fifths seen once. Sequencing input: glioma tissue, nonneoplastic brain tissue, or PBMCs (not recorded which). These receptors were obtained from a human donor with low-grade glioma or glioblastoma, undergoing nonglioma brain surgery, or in good health (not recorded which).

In the case of this clonotype: Possible read error: a much larger clone is one base away. This chain connects TRBV27 to TRBJ1-1; maybe TRBD1 (6 bases). The CDR3 contains 15 residues. The germline V gene encodes CDR1 MNHEY and CDR2 SMNVEV (reference sequence). V was pared by 5 bases and J by 5 bases, with 18 bases between. The CDR3: CASSTSAQGKTEAFF. The CDR3 nucleotides read TGTGCCAGCAGTACTAGCGCGCAGGGGAAGACTGAAGCTTTCTTT.

The chain combines TRBV29-1 with TRBJ2-6; D remains ambiguous. The CDR3 has 15 residues. Germline V CDR1 and CDR2: SQVTM, ANQGSEA. Deletions cut 1 base from V and 1 base from J, with 8 bases between. CDR3 sequence reads: CSVEVGASGANVLTF. For the CDR3, the DNA is TGCAGCGTTGAAGTGGGTGCTTCTGGGGCCAACGTCCTGACTTTC.

The gene calls are TRBV19 and TRBJ1-5; D gene unclear. Deletions cut 7 bases from V and 0 bases from J, with 19 bases between. The CDR3 has 17 residues. CDR1 and CDR2 from the germline V gene are LNHDA and SQIVND (reference sequence). CDR3 nucleotide sequence: TGTGCCAGTAAAGAGGGAGGGCACTCTTATAGCAATCAGCCCCAGCATTTT. Translated, it gives CASKEGGHSYSNQPQHF.

For this clonotype: This may come from a read error, since a much larger clone is one base off. The chain carries TRBV20-1 and TRBJ1-3, with a weak D call TRBD1 (5 bases). This CDR3 contains 17 residues. Trimming removed 2 bases at V and 0 bases at J, with 17 bases between. Germline V gene sequence: CDR1 DFQATT, CDR2 SNEGSKA (reference sequence). The CDR3, as DNA: TGCAGTGCTAGATCCCCCCCGGGACGGAGCTCTGGAAACACCATATATTTT. This codes for CSARSPPGRSSGNTIYF.

Remarks on this clonotype: The junction shows a germline mismatch at one end, possibly a read error. The chain couples TRBV28 to TRBJ2-1; no firm D call. Germline assignment: CDR1 MDHEN and CDR2 SYDVKM. CDR3 size: 14 residues. CDR3 nucleotides: TGTGCCAGCAGTTCCCCCGGCCACCTCAATGAGCAGCTCTTC. Amino acid sequence: CASSSPGHLNEQLF.

The rearrangement joins TRBV27 to TRBJ2-5; TRBD2 aligns across 8 bases. The V gene end was trimmed by 6 bases and the J gene end by 5 bases; junction bases not matched to a gene: 14. The germline V gene encodes CDR1 MNHEY and CDR2 SMNVEV (reference sequence). The CDR3 length is 16 residues. The CDR3: CASSPGGSGTVETQYF. The CDR3, as DNA: TGTGCCAGCAGCCCCGGGGGTAGCGGGACGGTCGAGACCCAGTACTTC.

For this clonotype: Possible read error: a much larger clone is one base away. The chain has TRBV15 and TRBJ2-4, with 8 bases aligning to TRBD2. This CDR3 contains 14 residues. The V gene's germline CDR1 is LNHNV and CDR2 YYDKDF (reference sequence). The DNA for the CDR3 is TGTGCCACCTCTCCGGGACTAGAGGTTGACATTCGGTACTTC. This translates into CATSPGLEVDIRYF.

Concerning this clonotype itself: A clone one base away is much larger, so this may be a read error. The V gene is TRBV27, the J gene TRBJ1-1; D ambiguous. Germline loops: CDR1 MNHEY, CDR2 SMNVEV (reference sequence). The CDR3 is 13 amino acids. The CDR3 bases are TGTGCCAGCAGTTTTAGTCGGAACACTGATGCTTTCTTT. Translated, it gives CASSFSRNTDAFF.

This chain joins TRBV5-1 and TRBJ1-1, with TRBD1 identical over 9 bases. Unmatched junction bases numbered 14, after V lost 4 bases and J lost 4 bases. CDR3 length equals 17 residues. Germline V CDR1 and CDR2: SGHRS, YFSETQ. Here the CDR3 DNA reads TGCGCCAGCAGCCCCAACCGGGACAGGGTAAGAGGCACTGAAGCTTTCTTT. This encodes CASSPNRDRVRGTEAFF.

The chain links TRBV7-3 to TRBJ2-7, with TRBD2 identical over 7 bases. Germline CDR1 and CDR2: SGHTA and FQGTGA. V lost 3 bases, J lost 1 base, and 6 bases stayed unmatched. The CDR3 has 15 amino acids. CDR3 sequence reads: CASSLGGTLSYEQYF. DNA for the CDR3: TGTGCCAGCAGCTTGGGAGGGACTCTATCCTACGAGCAGTACTTC. The entire variable domain, with the rest obtained from reference TRBV7-3 and TRBJ2-7, is as follows: GAGVSQTPSNKVTEKGKYVELRCDPISGHTALYWYRQSLGQGPEFLIYFQGTGAADDSGLPNDRFFAVRPEGSVSTLKIQRTERGDSAVYLCASSLGGTLSYEQYFGPGTRLTVT.

Here the CDR3 DNA reads TGTGCCAGCAGTTTGGGAGGGGGCTGGTCAGATACGCAGTATTTT. Protein: CASSLGGGWSDTQYF. The rearrangement links TRBV27 to TRBJ2-3; D tentatively fits TRBD1 or TRBD2 (7 bases each). The CDR3 runs to 15 residues. In germline, CDR1 is MNHEY, CDR2 SMNVEV (reference sequence). V lost 3 bases, J lost 4 bases, and 14 bases lay in between.

This chain uses TRBV11-1 with TRBJ2-5; 9 bases align to TRBD2. The CDR3 is 14 amino acids. CDR1 SGHAT and CDR2 FQDESV come from the germline V gene (reference sequence). The trim removed 4 bases at V and 4 bases at J, leaving 4 bases unmatched. This CDR3 reads CASSSGLARETQYF. The CDR3 nucleotides read TGTGCCAGCAGCTCCGGACTAGCGCGAGAGACCCAGTACTTC.